This TCR beta chain comes out of a study of human T cells and chemical hapten exposure. Individual cDNA molecules (in the library) carried attached unique molecular identifiers. TCRdb re-called the 5' RACE reads through MiXCR, storing one row per CDR3 protein. The sample has under 150,000 distinct CDR3 sequences, more than 15% seen once. Germline CDR1 and CDR2: SQVTM and ANQGSEA. Trimming removed 8 bases at V and 5 bases at J, with 16 bases between. The CDR3 runs 13 residues. Unfractionated whole blood served as the source for total RNA extraction. The chain joins TRBV29-1 to TRBJ2-1, with D possibly called TRBD1 or TRBD2 (5 bases each). This sequence originates from a human donor in good health. The CDR3 nucleotides read TGCAGCCTGAGAGGGACGGCCGACAATGAGCAGTTCTTC. Translated, it gives CSLRGTADNEQFF.